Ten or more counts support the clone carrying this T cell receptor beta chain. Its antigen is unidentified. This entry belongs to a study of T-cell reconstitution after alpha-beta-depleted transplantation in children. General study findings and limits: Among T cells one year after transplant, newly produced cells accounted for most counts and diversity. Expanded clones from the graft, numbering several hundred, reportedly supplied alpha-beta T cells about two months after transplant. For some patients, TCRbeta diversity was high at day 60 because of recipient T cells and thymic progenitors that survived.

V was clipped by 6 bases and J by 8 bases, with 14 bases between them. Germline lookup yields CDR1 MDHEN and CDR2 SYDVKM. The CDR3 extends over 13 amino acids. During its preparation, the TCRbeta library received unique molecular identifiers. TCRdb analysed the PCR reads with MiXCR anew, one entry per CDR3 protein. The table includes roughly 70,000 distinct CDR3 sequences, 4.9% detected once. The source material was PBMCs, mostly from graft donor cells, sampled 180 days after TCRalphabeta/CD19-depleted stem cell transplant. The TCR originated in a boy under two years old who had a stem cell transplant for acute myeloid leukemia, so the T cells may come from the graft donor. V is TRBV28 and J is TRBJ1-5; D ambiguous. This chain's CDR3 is CASRRTTIKPQHF. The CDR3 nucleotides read TGTGCCAGCAGAAGGACGACTATCAAGCCCCAGCATTTT.